The 28 T cell receptor beta chains presented below share a single source sample, sequenced in a study of blood T cell repertoires in COVID-19. The repertoire was sequenced with immunoSEQ multiplex PCR; TCRdb's copy has only in-frame clones and lacks some. The data show 200,000 to 250,000 clones, with just over 85% seen just once and roughly 14% held by the top ten. The sample taken for sequencing was PBMCs or T cells enriched from blood (not recorded which). These receptors were collected from a woman aged 45-60 years with acute COVID-19.

The chain carries TRBV6-5 and TRBJ1-1; the D is unclear. With 2 bases removed from V and 0 bases from J, the gap between germline ends came to 7 bases. This CDR3 has 14 amino acids. The V gene's germline CDR1 is MNHEY and CDR2 SVGAGI. The CDR3: CASSYGQLNTEAFF. CDR3 bases: TGTGCCAGCAGTTACGGGCAGTTGAACACTGAAGCTTTCTTT.

The J gene is TRBJ2-1, the V gene TRBV18; 7 bases agree with TRBD1. Germline V gene sequence: CDR1 KGHSH, CDR2 LQKENI. After removal of 6 bases from V and 5 bases from J, the junction contained 7 bases not matched to a gene. The CDR3 consists of 14 residues. The CDR3 DNA reads TGTGCCAGCTCGGACAGGTACGGAGACAATGAGCAGTTCTTC. The encoded protein is CASSDRYGDNEQFF.

Turning to this clone: One end of the junction is discordant with germline, which a read error may explain. The rearrangement uses TRBV6-5 and TRBJ2-7; possibly TRBD2 for D (5 bases). Germline V lookup: CDR1 MNHEY, CDR2 SVGAGI. The CDR3 consists of 13 residues. The CDR3: CTSSTTRINEQYF. Here the CDR3 DNA reads TGTACCAGCAGCACTACTAGGATAAACGAGCAGTACTTC.

This clone was seen more than once but under ten times. The junction departs from germline at one end; a sequencing error may be responsible. The chain has TRBV28 and TRBJ2-1; D is uncertain. The CDR3 is 13 residues long. Germline values: CDR1 MDHEN, CDR2 SYDVKM. The DNA of the CDR3 is TGTGCCAGCAATTTACCGGGTGGCGATGAGCAGTTCTTC. This encodes CASNLPGGDEQFF.

The gene calls are TRBV7-5 and TRBJ1-2; the D segment call TRBD1 is taken from the table without a DNA check. TRBV7-5 is listed as a pseudogene. The CDR3 totals 13 residues. CDR3 sequence reads: CVRSLGQGSGYTF. The DNA for the CDR3 is TGTGTCAGAAGCTTGGGACAGGGTAGTGGCTACACCTTC.

This clone was counted once. One end of the junction is discordant with germline, which a read error may explain. The chain combines TRBV7-2 with TRBJ2-1; 11 nucleotides agree with TRBD2. The CDR3 length is 14 residues. Germline values: CDR1 SGHTA, CDR2 FQGNSA. CDR3 sequence: CASSSRLLAGGALF. The CDR3 nucleotides read TGTGCCAGCAGCTCCCGCCTTCTAGCGGGAGGCGCACTCTTC.

The V gene is TRBV20-1, the J gene TRBJ1-1; D is unresolved. Germline CDR1 is DFQATT and CDR2 is SNEGSKA (reference sequence). Trimming pared 4 bases from V and 2 bases from J, leaving 5 bases between. This CDR3 region has 11 residues. The CDR3 loop is CSAIPNTEAFF. The DNA for the CDR3 is TGCAGTGCTATCCCAAACACTGAAGCTTTCTTT.

This clone was observed a single time. The chain employs TRBV18 and TRBJ1-6, with D possibly TRBD1 on 6 matching bases. This CDR3 has 15 residues. Germline V gives CDR1 KGHSH, CDR2 LQKENI. V was clipped by 2 bases and J by 7 bases, with 12 bases between them. The CDR3 DNA sequence: TGTGCCAGCTCACCAGAGGTGGACAGAAATTCACCCCTCCACTTT. Translated, it gives CASSPEVDRNSPLHF.

The chain combines TRBV15 with TRBJ2-7; no reliable D call. Germline loops: CDR1 LNHNV, CDR2 YYDKDF (reference sequence). This CDR3 has 13 amino acids. V shed 0 bases and J shed 9 bases, with 12 bases lying between them. The CDR3 reads CATSRDVGDLQYF. DNA for the CDR3: TGTGCCACCAGCAGAGATGTCGGCGACTTGCAGTACTTC. Full variable domain (missing parts from reference TRBV15 and TRBJ2-7): DAMVIQNPRYQVTQFGKPVTLSCSQTLNHNVMYWYQQKSSQAPKLLFHYYDKDFNNEADTPDNFQSRRPNTSFCFLDIRSPGLGDTAMYLCATSRDVGDLQYFGPGTRLTVT.

The chain is built from TRBV6-5 and TRBJ2-7; TRBD2 matches at 11 bases. The CDR3 covers 15 residues. V lost 6 bases, J lost 1 base, and 5 bases stayed unmatched. Germline-derived CDR1 and CDR2 are MNHEY and SVGAGI. The CDR3 DNA reads TGTGCCAGCAGCGTAGCGGGAGGGCGGTCCTACGAGCAGTACTTC. This translates into CASSVAGGRSYEQYF.

This chain connects TRBV5-1 to TRBJ2-2, with 11 bases aligning to TRBD2. The junction had 4 bases not matched to a gene; V was cut back by 0 bases and J by 6 bases. CDR1 is SGHRS, CDR2 YFSETQ, per germline. The CDR3 length is 16 residues. CDR3 bases: TGCGCCAGCAGCTTGGTTGGGACTAGCGGTTCCGGGGAGCTGTTTTTT. Translation gives CASSLVGTSGSGELFF.

The chain employs TRBV6-2 or TRBV6-3 and TRBJ1-1, with no clear D. The CDR3 extends over 20 amino acids. Trimming left V 5 bases short and J 6 bases short, with 34 bases between. CDR1 MNHEY and CDR2 SVGEGT come from the germline V gene. In nucleotides, the CDR3 is TGTGCCAGCAGTCTTTATCCCTCCCTGAATGACCCCCTGGCGGGTCCTGAAGCTTTCTTT. Protein sequence: CASSLYPSLNDPLAGPEAFF.

This chain joins TRBV7-9 and TRBJ2-7, with a weak D call TRBD1 (5 bases). The length of the CDR3 is 17 residues. Trimming removed 2 bases at V and 0 bases at J, with 17 bases between. Looked up from germline, CDR1 is SEHNR and CDR2 is FQNEAQ (reference sequence). The CDR3 protein is CASSLLAGHRSSYEQYF. CDR3 DNA: TGTGCCAGCAGCTTATTAGCAGGACATAGGAGCTCCTACGAGCAGTACTTC.

The genes are TRBV7-9 and TRBJ1-5; D is ambiguous. This CDR3 is 12 amino acids long. Trimming removed 1 base from V and 7 bases from J, with 5 bases in between. Germline V gene lookup returns CDR1 SEHNR and CDR2 FQNEAQ (reference sequence). The CDR3 nucleotides read TGTGCCAGCAGCTTAGGACTGCAGCCCCAGCATTTT. The encoded protein is CASSLGLQPQHF.

V gene TRBV28 combines with J gene TRBJ2-1; tentative D call: TRBD1 (6 bases). The V end lost 6 bases, the J end lost 11 bases, and 11 bases lay between the germline ends. In germline, CDR1 is MDHEN, CDR2 SYDVKM. This CDR3 is built from 11 residues. The CDR3 region is CASRTTGKQFF. For the CDR3, the DNA is TGTGCCAGCAGAACCACAGGGAAGCAGTTCTTC.

The chain recombines TRBV18 with TRBJ2-5, with D hard to call. The V and J ends lost 3 bases and 0 bases respectively, with 2 bases between them. The CDR3 runs 12 residues. Germline V lookup: CDR1 KGHSH, CDR2 LQKENI. The CDR3 spells CASSPYQETQYF. DNA of the CDR3: TGTGCCAGCTCACCCTACCAAGAGACCCAGTACTTC.

This chain connects TRBV3-1 (or the pseudogene TRBV3-2) to TRBJ1-1; 7 bases line up with TRBD1. The CDR3 loop spans 15 amino acids. V shed 4 bases, J shed 0 bases, and the junction held 5 bases outside the gene matches. In germline, CDR1 is LGHDT, CDR2 YNNKEL (reference sequence). CDR3 amino acids: CASSPPGTVNTEAFF. The CDR3 DNA follows: TGTGCCAGCAGCCCACCCGGGACAGTGAACACTGAAGCTTTCTTT.

V and J are TRBV27 and TRBJ2-7; D might be TRBD2 (5 bases). CDR1 is MNHEY and CDR2 is SMNVEV in the germline V gene (reference sequence). The CDR3 contains 16 residues. The V end lost 0 bases, the J end lost 0 bases, and 12 bases lay between the germline ends. The CDR3: CASSLSRGIYSYEQYF. The DNA for the CDR3 is TGTGCCAGCAGTTTATCCAGAGGGATATACTCCTACGAGCAGTACTTC.

The chain couples TRBV28 to TRBJ2-3; D uncertain. The ends were cut back, 3 bases at V and 7 bases at J, with 14 bases in the middle. Germline V lookup: CDR1 MDHEN, CDR2 SYDVKM. CDR3 length: 14 amino acids. CDR3 in DNA: TGTGCCAGCAGTTTTGGGCAGTCATCGAATACGCAGTATTTT. Protein: CASSFGQSSNTQYF.

The chain joins TRBV6-5 to TRBJ1-6, with 8 bases matching TRBD1. Germline V gene sequence: CDR1 MNHEY, CDR2 SVGAGI. The CDR3 is made up of 15 amino acids. V lost 6 bases and J lost 0; bases outside the gene matches: 1. The CDR3 sequence is CASRTGGSYNSPLHF. The DNA for the CDR3 is TGTGCCAGCAGAACAGGGGGCTCCTATAATTCACCCCTCCACTTT.

This sequence joins TRBV4-1 and TRBJ2-2; D is unclear. Germline assignment: CDR1 MGHRA and CDR2 YSYEKL. The CDR3 is 19 amino acids. Trimming shortened V by 1 base and J by 3 bases, and 21 bases separated the two germline ends. The CDR3 DNA follows: TGCGCCAGCAGCCAAGCAAGTAGCCGCCTTCGGGTGGACACCGGGGAGCTGTTTTTT. It is translated as CASSQASSRLRVDTGELFF.

The chain has TRBV12-3 or TRBV12-4 and TRBJ1-5, with TRBD1 identical over 9 bases. This CDR3 region has 13 residues. V lost 5 bases to trimming and J lost 9 bases; unmatched junction nucleotides: 5. The CDR3 reads CASSKTGGGPQHF. The CDR3 coding sequence is TGTGCCAGCAGTAAGACAGGGGGAGGGCCCCAGCATTTT.

The rearrangement links TRBV27 to TRBJ2-7; D might be TRBD1 (5 bases). The CDR3 covers 14 residues. V lost 5 bases and J 1 base, leaving 12 bases between the germline ends. From germline, CDR1 is MNHEY and CDR2 SMNVEV (reference sequence). The DNA for the CDR3 is TGTGCCAGCAGTCCGCAGACAGAGTCCTACGAGCAGTACTTC. Its translation is CASSPQTESYEQYF.

The chain is built from TRBV28 and TRBJ2-7, with D hard to call. With 6 bases removed from V and 5 bases from J, the gap between germline ends came to 14 bases. Germline V gene sequence: CDR1 MDHEN, CDR2 SYDVKM. CDR3 length equals 13 residues. CDR3 DNA: TGTGCCAGCAGATCGACACCGCCCAACGAGCAGTACTTC. It yields the protein CASRSTPPNEQYF.

V usage is TRBV21-1 and J usage is TRBJ2-7; the table's TRBD1 call for D was not verified on the DNA. TRBV21-1 is listed as a pseudogene. There are 14 residues in the CDR3. CDR3 nucleotides: TGTGCCAGCAGCCTGCGCTGGGTCTCAGGGGAGCAGTACTTC. Translated, it gives CASSLRWVSGEQYF.

The V gene is TRBV5-5, the J gene TRBJ2-2, with D hard to call. The V gene lost 4 bases and the J gene lost 4 bases, with 11 bases spanning the gap. CDR1 and CDR2 (germline): SGHKS, YYEKEE (reference sequence). The CDR3 spans 14 residues. The CDR3 nucleotides read TGTGCCAGCAGCCCACTTTCCGCCACCGGGGAGCTGTTTTTT. Translation: CASSPLSATGELFF.

This chain connects TRBV2 to TRBJ2-1; 13 nucleotides line up with TRBD2. CDR1 and CDR2 (germline): SNHLY, FYNNEI. The CDR3 runs to 16 residues. Germline trimming cut 8 bases from V and 10 bases from J; bases unmatched to any gene: 14. The CDR3 here is CASQGLAGSGEEEQFF. The CDR3 DNA reads as TGTGCCAGCCAGGGACTAGCGGGAAGCGGTGAGGAAGAGCAGTTCTTC.

This chain joins TRBV28 and TRBJ1-5; TRBD1 matches at 7 bases. The trim removed 4 bases at V and 2 bases at J, leaving 8 bases unmatched. The CDR3 has 16 residues. CDR1 is MDHEN, CDR2 SYDVKM, per germline. The CDR3 region has the DNA TGTGCCAGCAGTTCGCAGGGGGGCGATCGCAATCAGCCCCAGCATTTT. Its translation is CASSSQGGDRNQPQHF.